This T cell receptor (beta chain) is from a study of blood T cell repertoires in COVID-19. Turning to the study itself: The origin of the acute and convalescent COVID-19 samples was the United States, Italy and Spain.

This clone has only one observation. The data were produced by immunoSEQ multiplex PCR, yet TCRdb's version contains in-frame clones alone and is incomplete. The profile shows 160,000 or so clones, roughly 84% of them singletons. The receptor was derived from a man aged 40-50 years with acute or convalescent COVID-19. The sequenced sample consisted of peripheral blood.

CDR3 loop: CASSMMGLAGTGELFF. The CDR3 DNA reads TGTGCCAGTAGTATGATGGGACTAGCGGGCACCGGGGAGCTGTTTTTT. This chain connects TRBV19 to TRBJ2-2, with TRBD2 identical over 12 bases. V dropped 3 bases and J dropped 4; count of bases not matched to a gene: 3. Germline-derived CDR1 and CDR2 are LNHDA and SQIVND (reference sequence). This CDR3 region has 16 residues.